These T cell receptor beta chains were read from a single sample in a study of T cell changes during pregnancy in multiple sclerosis. Only in-frame clones appear in the TCRdb table, and some are missing; sequencing was by immunoSEQ multiplex PCR. Among fewer than 70,000 clones listed, under 95% were seen once. Material: CD8+ T cells from peripheral blood mononuclear cells, obtained in the third trimester of pregnancy. These receptor sequences come from a female donor with multiple sclerosis, enrolled in a pregnancy study. Both conserved end residues are part of each CDR3. D genes are given only for firm matches.

. | TRBJ2-3 | TRBV30 | CAWAGLGPRGYTDTQYF
TRBD2 | TRBJ2-7 | TRBV19 | CASSPAGGWEQYF
TRBD2 | TRBJ2-1 | TRBV5-1 | CASSYSGTSGSYSNNEQFF
. | TRBJ1-2 | TRBV18 | CASSSQQELGGYTF
TRBD1 | TRBJ1-1 | TRBV7-2 | CASSPNRDRGRSEAFF
TRBD2 | TRBJ2-7 | TRBV11-2 | CASSPPASGSYEQYF
. | TRBJ1-2 | TRBV6-5 | CASSSTGIYGYTF
TRBD2 | TRBJ2-7 | TRBV30 | CAWGLAAYEQYF
TRBD2 | TRBJ2-1 | TRBV10-1 | CASTTGLAGGDEQFF
. | TRBJ2-3 | TRBV4-3 | CASSPSPPGSADTQYF
. | TRBJ2-7 | TRBV5-6 | CASSVPRLGSYEQYF
. | TRBJ2-3 | TRBV11-2 | CASSLVRDTQYF
TRBD2 | TRBJ2-3 | TRBV7-9 | CASSGADLAGVDTQYF
. | TRBJ2-7 | TRBV10-1 | CASSQSENPLNEQYF
. | TRBJ2-1 | TRBV29-1 | CSVRAGTVNNEQFF
TRBD1 | TRBJ2-7 | TRBV4-1 | CASSQVTGSYEQYF
TRBD2 | TRBJ2-7 | TRBV27 | CASSNVGTSGRRGTYEQYF
. | TRBJ2-1 | TRBV19 | CASSIWRARYNEQFF
TRBD2 | TRBJ2-1 | TRBV4-2 | CASSPHGASGTSYNEQFF
TRBD1 | TRBJ2-1 | TRBV28 | CAIDTGQGTYNEQFF
TRBD1 | TRBJ1-1 | TRBV19 | CASRVGTGSTEAFF
. | TRBJ2-7 | TRBV19 | CASSPWVAGQTYEQYF
TRBD1 | TRBJ2-7 | TRBV6-5 | CASSYSTGGSYEQYF
. | TRBJ1-4 | TRBV6-4 | CASSESTRQGCEKLFF
. | TRBJ2-5 | TRBV5-5 | CASSSGTIMQETQYF
. | TRBJ2-4 | TRBV4-1 | CASSQDSERGGNIQYF
. | TRBJ2-5 | TRBV14 | CASSPIAGETQYF
. | TRBJ2-1 | TRBV15 | CATANSAEQFF
. | TRBJ2-7 | TRBV5-1 | CASSYYTGASYEQYF
. | TRBJ2-5 | TRBV29-1 | CGGLEQETQYF
TRBD2 | TRBJ2-1 | TRBV2 | CASRPSGSPYNEQFF
TRBD1 | TRBJ1-4 | TRBV19 | CASSIEDRAPKLFF
. | TRBJ2-1 | TRBV28 | CASSLVGVTLGNEQFF
. | TRBJ1-1 | TRBV9 | CASSVATEMNTEAFF
. | TRBJ2-7 | TRBV6-5 | CASSYSAGERAYEQYF
TRBD1 | TRBJ2-7 | TRBV4-1 | CASSSTGEYEQYF
. | TRBJ2-7 | TRBV30 | CAWGGSHSYEQYF
TRBD1 | TRBJ1-2 | TRBV11-2 | CASSRGQGDYDGYTF
TRBD1 | TRBJ1-1 | TRBV28 | CASSFPTGDMNTEAFF
TRBD1 | TRBJ2-7 | TRBV7-6 | CASSLVPGQRSYEQYF
. | TRBJ1-4 | TRBV4-1 | CASSLNEKLFF
TRBD1 | TRBJ2-1 | TRBV11-1 | CASLGQGMTSPGPNEQFF
TRBD1 | TRBJ2-7 | TRBV10-3 | CAIRDRLSYEQYF
TRBD2 | TRBJ2-3 | TRBV27 | CASKGGAGGADTQYF
TRBD2 | TRBJ2-2 | TRBV5-6 | CASSFEREGNTGELFF
. | TRBJ1-5 | TRBV4-1 | CASSQNRENQPQHF
. | TRBJ2-1 | TRBV27 | CASSPSKGVLFDEQFF
. | TRBJ2-5 | TRBV27 | CASSLLRDQETQYF
. | TRBJ2-7 | TRBV27 | CASSKPRAYEQYF
. | TRBJ2-2 | TRBV5-1 | CASSGRDTDTGELFF
. | TRBJ1-5 | TRBV5-8 | CASSLQSGGNQPQHF